The following is a TCR beta chain sequence with its context. V was clipped by 3 bases and J by 6 bases, with 15 bases between them. Germline CDR1 reads MNHEY; CDR2 reads SMNVEV (reference sequence). The CDR3 runs to 14 residues. The sample originates from a study of cytomegalovirus exposure and HLA in healthy donors. The PCR ran on 60 Vbeta and 13 Jbeta primers. Method: immunoSEQ multiplex PCR; TCRdb's copy keeps in-frame clones and lacks some. The sample contains 150,000 or so clones, 70% to 80% of which appear only once. This receptor was identified in a man in his thirties or forties in good health and CMV-seronegative. The V gene is TRBV27, the J gene TRBJ2-7, with D possibly being TRBD2 (6 bases). Input material: PBMCs. The DNA of the CDR3 is TGTGCCAGCAGTTTCGGAGGGAGGCAAGCCGAGCAGTACTTC. It translates to CASSFGGRQAEQYF.